This TCR beta chain stems from a study of blood T cell repertoires in COVID-19. Overall study: Specimens from acute and convalescent COVID-19 originated in the United States, Italy and Spain. Nucleic acid was either cDNA or gDNA, and it came from T cells, B-cell-depleted T cells, or PBMCs.

Per the study methods: Estimated nucleated cell counts came from reference gene primer amplification. Here immunoSEQ multiplex PCR was the method, and the copy in TCRdb shows in-frame clones only, minus some. The V and J calls and the clone size are those of that table, but D and trimming were determined from the DNA. The sample lists about 16,000 clones; around 86% were seen once. The germline V gene encodes CDR1 DFQATT and CDR2 SNEGSKA (reference sequence). CDR3 length: 13 residues. The V end lost 3 bases, the J end lost 1 base, and 9 bases lay between the germline ends. Sequences were obtained from peripheral blood. The chain couples TRBV20-1 to TRBJ2-5, with unresolved D. The clonotype was recovered from a human donor in a cohort sampled during active COVID-19. CDR3 loop: CSASGLIQETQYF. For the CDR3, the DNA is TGCAGTGCTAGTGGCCTAATCCAAGAGACCCAGTACTTC.